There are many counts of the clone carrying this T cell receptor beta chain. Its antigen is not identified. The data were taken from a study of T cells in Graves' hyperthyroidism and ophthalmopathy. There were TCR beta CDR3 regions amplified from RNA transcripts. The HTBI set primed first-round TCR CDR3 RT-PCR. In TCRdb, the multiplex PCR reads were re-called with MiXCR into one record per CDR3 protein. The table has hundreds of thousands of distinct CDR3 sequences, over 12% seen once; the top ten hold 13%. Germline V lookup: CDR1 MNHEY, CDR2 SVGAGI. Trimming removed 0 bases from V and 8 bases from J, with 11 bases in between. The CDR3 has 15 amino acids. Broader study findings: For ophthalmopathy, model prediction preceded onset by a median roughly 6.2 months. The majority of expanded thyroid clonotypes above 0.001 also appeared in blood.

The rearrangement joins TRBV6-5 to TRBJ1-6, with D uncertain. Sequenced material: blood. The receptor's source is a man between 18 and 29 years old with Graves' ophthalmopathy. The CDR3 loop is CASSYSTGVDSPLHF. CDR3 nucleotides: TGTGCCAGCAGTTACTCTACCGGGGTCGATTCACCCCTCCACTTT.